The 29 T cell receptor beta chains listed next were all sequenced from one sample in a study of blood T cell repertoires in COVID-19 (TCRdb year 2020). The protocol used for the library was the immunoSEQ multiplex PCR assay. Sourced from immuneACCESS, this table was stored by TCRdb with only in-frame sequences that have V and J called. A share of the clones is absent; for the studies checked, an unresolved V gene accounts for under half, and the remainder has no known explanation. The sample table contains over 100,000 clones; only one count was recorded for 85% of them. About 11% of the sample goes to the ten largest clones. Input material: peripheral blood. The receptors were gathered from a man older than 75 with acute or convalescent COVID-19.

The CDR3 nucleotides read TGTGCCAGCAGTTCCCCGAACACGAACACTGAAGCTTTCTTT. It is translated as CASSSPNTNTEAFF. The V call is TRBV6-6, the J call TRBJ1-1; D call uncertain. Germline lookup yields CDR1 MNHNY and CDR2 SVGAGI (reference sequence). Trimming removed 4 bases from V and 1 base from J, with 10 bases in between. The CDR3 runs 14 residues.

This chain connects TRBV5-1 to TRBJ2-5; D may be TRBD1 (6 bases). CDR1 SGHRS and CDR2 YFSETQ come from the germline V gene. Trimming left V 3 bases short and J 7 bases short, with 13 bases between. CDR3 size: 13 residues. This chain's CDR3 is CASSSGQTGTQYF. The CDR3 nucleotides are TGCGCCAGCAGCTCAGGACAGACGGGGACCCAGTACTTC.

The CDR3 loop is CASSARTVGNEQFF. CDR3 sequence (DNA): TGTGCCAGCAGTGCCAGGACAGTCGGCAATGAGCAGTTCTTC. The chain is built from TRBV6-6 and TRBJ2-1, with D perhaps matching TRBD1 (6 bases). The CDR3 totals 14 residues. Between the trimmed V and J ends, which lost 5 bases and 6 bases, there was a span of 14 bases. CDR1 is MNHNY and CDR2 is SVGAGI in the germline V gene (reference sequence).

The chain uses TRBV7-3 and TRBJ1-4, with 8 bases that match TRBD1. The V segment lost 0 bases and the J segment 3 bases; nucleotides outside the gene matches: 0. The germline CDR1 and CDR2 sequences are SGHTA and FQGTGA. The CDR3 has 15 residues. The CDR3 is CASSLTGQANEKLFF. In DNA form, the CDR3 reads TGTGCCAGCAGCTTAACGGGACAGGCTAATGAAAAACTGTTTTTT. The whole variable domain, filled in from reference TRBV7-3 and TRBJ1-4, reads GAGVSQTPSNKVTEKGKYVELRCDPISGHTALYWYRQSLGQGPEFLIYFQGTGAADDSGLPNDRFFAVRPEGSVSTLKIQRTERGDSAVYLCASSLTGQANEKLFFGSGTQLSVL.

The J gene is TRBJ2-5, the V gene TRBV6-5, with D unresolved. Germline CDR1 reads MNHEY; CDR2 reads SVGAGI. V was trimmed by 2 bases and J by 9 bases, leaving 10 bases between them. The CDR3 extends over 12 amino acids. The CDR3 DNA sequence: TGTGCCAGCAGTTACGCCTCTGGGCCCCAGTACTTC. Residues: CASSYASGPQYF.

J is TRBJ2-3 and V is TRBV9, with D maybe TRBD2 (6 bases). V was cut by 0 bases and J by 2 bases, with 10 bases left in between. This CDR3 comprises 15 residues. Germline V gives CDR1 SGDLS, CDR2 YYNGEE. CDR3 protein: CASSVVPGVTDTQYF. The CDR3 DNA sequence: TGTGCCAGCAGCGTAGTACCGGGAGTCACAGATACGCAGTATTTT.

The chain employs TRBV25-1 and TRBJ1-1, with D tentatively TRBD1 (5 bases). Between the trimmed V and J ends, which lost 4 bases and 1 base, there was a span of 7 bases. This CDR3 has 13 residues. Germline CDR1 reads MGHDK; CDR2 reads SYGVNS. The CDR3: CASSATGNTEAFF. CDR3 DNA sequence: TGTGCCAGCAGTGCCACAGGGAACACTGAAGCTTTCTTT. The full variable domain, in which reference TRBV25-1 and TRBJ1-1 provide the parts outside the CDR3, is EADIYQTPRYLVIGTGKKITLECSQTMGHDKMYWYQQDPGMELHLIHYSYGVNSTEKGDLSSESTVSRIRTEHFPLTLESARPSHTSQYLCASSATGNTEAFFGQGTRLTVV.

The chain couples TRBV11-1 to TRBJ2-3; D remains unclear. Germline V CDR1 and CDR2: SGHAT, FQDESV (reference sequence). Trimming pared 5 bases from V and 4 bases from J, leaving 19 bases between. The length of the CDR3 is 16 residues. The CDR3 DNA reads TGTGCCAGCAGCCCACGGGTCCGGGTGGTTTCAGATACGCAGTATTTT. Protein: CASSPRVRVVSDTQYF.

V gene TRBV9 combines with J gene TRBJ2-6; TRBD1 agrees at 7 bases. The germline CDR1 and CDR2 sequences are SGDLS and YYNGEE. CDR3 length: 15 amino acids. V shed 4 bases, J shed 3 bases, and the junction held 4 bases outside the gene matches. The CDR3, as DNA: TGTGCCAGCAGCACCGGACAGGTTGGGGCCAACGTCCTGACTTTC. It is translated as CASSTGQVGANVLTF.

This rearrangement joins TRBV6-5 to TRBJ2-3; D may be TRBD1 (5 bases). V was pared by 6 bases and J by 2 bases, with 12 bases between. Germline CDR1 and CDR2: MNHEY and SVGAGI. The length of the CDR3 is 14 residues. CDR3 amino acids: CASRTTVVTDTQYF. The CDR3 region has the DNA TGTGCCAGCAGGACGACAGTTGTCACAGATACGCAGTATTTT.

The chain carries TRBV5-5 and TRBJ1-1, with TRBD1 identical over 8 bases. J gave up 1 base and V 4 bases, and 9 bases lay outside the gene matches. The CDR3 runs to 16 residues. CDR1 and CDR2 (germline): SGHKS, YYEKEE (reference sequence). CDR3 nucleotides: TGTGCCAGCAGCGGACAGGGAGCACCATGGAACACTGAAGCTTTCTTT. Translation: CASSGQGAPWNTEAFF.

This clone was seen only once. The chain is built from TRBV19 and TRBJ2-4; 11 bases are a match to TRBD2. V trimming: 10 bases; J trimming: 0 bases; junction bases outside the gene matches: 5. Germline V gene sequence: CDR1 LNHDA, CDR2 SQIVND (reference sequence). The CDR3 runs 15 residues. This CDR3 reads CATLAGGLAKNIQYF. Written as DNA, the CDR3 is TGTGCCACCCTAGCGGGGGGCTTAGCCAAAAACATTCAGTACTTC.

This clone was detected once. The chain recombines TRBV7-9 with TRBJ2-1; 11 nucleotides line up with TRBD2. Trimming cost V 6 bases and J 9 bases; bases outside gene matches: 13. Germline V gene sequence: CDR1 SEHNR, CDR2 FQNEAQ (reference sequence). The CDR3 is 16 amino acids. CDR3 protein: CASRVILAGAQAEQFF. In DNA, the CDR3 is TGTGCCAGCAGGGTAATACTAGCGGGAGCACAGGCTGAGCAGTTCTTC. The variable domain in full, with the rest retrieved from reference TRBV7-9 and TRBJ2-1, is DTGVSQNPRHKITKRGQNVTFRCDPISEHNRLYWYRQTLGQGPEFLTYFQNEAQLEKSRLLSDRFSAERPKGSFSTLEIQRTEQGDSAMYLCASRVILAGAQAEQFFGPGTRLTVL.

The V call is TRBV5-1, the J call TRBJ1-1; unclear D gene. CDR1 is SGHRS and CDR2 is YFSETQ in the germline V gene. The CDR3 is 13 residues long. V was cut by 0 bases and J by 5 bases, with 8 bases left in between. DNA of the CDR3: TGCGCCAGCAGCTTGGACGGAGGGACTGAAGCTTTCTTT. Encoded protein: CASSLDGGTEAFF.

V and J are TRBV7-3 and TRBJ2-1, with 12 bases that match TRBD1. Germline V gene data show CDR1 as SGHTA and CDR2 as FQGTGA. V lost 6 bases to trimming and J lost 0 bases; unmatched junction nucleotides: 15. The CDR3 loop spans 20 amino acids. CDR3 sequence (DNA): TGTGCCAGCAGGTTGCCGGGACAGGGGGCCCTGGGGAGCTCCTACAATGAGCAGTTCTTC. Protein: CASRLPGQGALGSSYNEQFF.

The genes are TRBV11-2 and TRBJ1-5; no clear D. V lost 5 bases, J lost 7 bases, and 12 bases lay in between. The CDR3 spans 13 residues. Germline lookup yields CDR1 SGHAT and CDR2 FQNNGV. CDR3 residues: CASSTAKNQPQHF. The CDR3 nucleotides are TGTGCCAGCAGCACTGCGAAGAACCAGCCCCAGCATTTT.

The chain uses TRBV11-2 and TRBJ2-7; TRBD2 matches 8 bases. In germline, CDR1 is SGHAT, CDR2 FQNNGV. The ends lost 0 bases at V and 5 bases at J; junction bases unmatched: 9. The CDR3 is made up of 16 amino acids. This chain's CDR3 is CASSLEVGRAPHEQYF. In DNA, the CDR3 is TGTGCCAGCAGCTTAGAGGTCGGGAGGGCCCCCCACGAGCAGTACTTC.

This clone showed up just a few times. This chain links TRBV18 with TRBJ2-1; 12 bases are shared with TRBD2. The CDR3 sequence is 17 residues long. Germline CDR1 and CDR2: KGHSH and LQKENI. J was trimmed by 4 bases and V by 6 bases; bases with no gene match: 10. The CDR3 coding sequence is TGTGCCAGCTCCCCCCAAGCCACTAGCGGGGGGTACAATGAGCAGTTCTTC. Amino acids: CASSPQATSGGYNEQFF.

The CDR3 coding sequence is TGTGCCAGCAGCTTAGAGGGGTTAGAGGGTGAGCAGTTCTTC. Translating gives CASSLEGLEGEQFF. V is TRBV11-3 and J is TRBJ2-1, with D perhaps TRBD2 (5 bases). Trimming shortened V by 0 bases and J by 9 bases, and 12 bases separated the two germline ends. There are 14 residues in the CDR3. The germline V gene encodes CDR1 SGHNT and CDR2 YENEEA.

The chain carries TRBV3-1 (or the pseudogene TRBV3-2) and TRBJ2-7, with 10 bases lining up with TRBD1. The CDR3 length is 15 residues. Unmatched junction bases numbered 3, after V lost 0 bases and J lost 4 bases. Looked up from germline, CDR1 is LGHDT and CDR2 is YNNKEL (reference sequence). The CDR3 nucleotides are TGTGCCAGCAGCCAAGATTGGACAGGGGGTTACGAGCAGTACTTC. This gives the protein CASSQDWTGGYEQYF.

This rearrangement joins TRBV5-1 to TRBJ2-3; D is possibly TRBD2 (5 bases). The CDR3 is 15 amino acids. Trimming removed 2 bases at V and 0 bases at J, with 10 bases between. Germline loops: CDR1 SGHRS, CDR2 YFSETQ. CDR3 DNA: TGCGCCAGCAGCTTAGAGCGGCCTAGCACAGATACGCAGTATTTT. Protein product: CASSLERPSTDTQYF.

The table lists this clone with a count of one. The chain uses TRBV7-9 and TRBJ2-3; 14 bases match TRBD2. V lost 6 bases, J lost 5 bases, and 10 bases stayed unmatched. CDR1 is SEHNR, CDR2 FQNEAQ, per germline (reference sequence). There are 17 residues in the CDR3. The CDR3 is CASSPRGLAGGVDTQYF. CDR3 bases: TGTGCCAGCAGTCCTCGTGGACTAGCGGGAGGTGTAGATACGCAGTATTTT.

V and J are TRBV7-3 and TRBJ2-1; TRBD2 aligns across 8 bases. Trimming removed 5 bases from V and 4 bases from J; junction bases left unmatched: 13. CDR3 length equals 17 residues. Germline CDR1 is SGHTA and CDR2 is FQGTGA. The CDR3 sequence is CASSPSPYGRVYNEQFF. The CDR3 coding sequence is TGTGCCAGCAGCCCTTCCCCTTACGGGAGGGTATACAATGAGCAGTTCTTC.

The CDR3 nucleotides are TGTGCCAGCAGCGTTCAGTCGGGGACAGGGACCACTGAAGCTTTCTTT. This encodes CASSVQSGTGTTEAFF. This chain joins TRBV9 and TRBJ1-1; 9 bases match TRBD1. Germline lookup yields CDR1 SGDLS and CDR2 YYNGEE. This CDR3 contains 16 residues. J lost 4 bases, V lost 2 bases, and 9 bases had no gene match.

The chain couples TRBV3-1 (or the pseudogene TRBV3-2) to TRBJ2-3; D not resolved. Germline V CDR1 and CDR2: LGHDT, YNNKEL (reference sequence). The CDR3 extends over 15 amino acids. Trimming removed 5 bases from V and 2 bases from J, with 14 bases in between. The CDR3 spells CASSKLVTSTDTQYF. The CDR3 region has the DNA TGTGCCAGCAGCAAGCTCGTAACTTCCACAGATACGCAGTATTTT.

This chain links TRBV19 with TRBJ1-2, with D possibly being TRBD1 (5 bases). V gave up 1 base and J gave up 4 bases, with 10 bases separating them. The CDR3 length is 14 residues. Germline-derived CDR1 and CDR2 are LNHDA and SQIVND (reference sequence). DNA of the CDR3: TGTGCCAGTAGTATAGTGGACAACCCCTATGGCTACACCTTC. Translated: CASSIVDNPYGYTF.

The chain uses TRBV6-5 and TRBJ1-3; D is possibly TRBD1 (6 bases). The CDR3 is made up of 15 amino acids. V lost 3 bases, J lost 2 bases, and 11 bases lay in between. Germline-derived CDR1 and CDR2 are MNHEY and SVGAGI. This CDR3 reads CASSYAGGTGNTIYF. DNA of the CDR3: TGTGCCAGCAGTTATGCTGGGGGCACTGGAAACACCATATATTTT.

The V and J genes are TRBV5-1 and TRBJ2-3, with TRBD2 matching 14 bases. This CDR3 comprises 17 residues. Germline assignment: CDR1 SGHRS and CDR2 YFSETQ. J gave up 6 bases and V 4 bases, and 10 bases lay outside the gene matches. The CDR3 nucleotides are TGCGCCAGCAGCCCCTGGACTAGCGGGGGGATATCGGATACGCAGTATTTT. Translated, it gives CASSPWTSGGISDTQYF.

The chain has TRBV5-1 and TRBJ1-3; TRBD1 matches at 7 bases. This CDR3 has 14 amino acids. Trimming at V came to 4 bases and at J to 3 bases, leaving 4 bases not matched to a gene. The germline CDR1 and CDR2 sequences are SGHRS and YFSETQ. CDR3 in amino acids: CASSETGDGNTIYF. The CDR3 DNA follows: TGCGCCAGCAGCGAAACAGGGGATGGAAACACCATATATTTT. The full variable domain, rest sourced from reference TRBV5-1 and TRBJ1-3, is KAGVTQTPRYLIKTRGQQVTLSCSPISGHRSVSWYQQTPGQGLQFLFEYFSETQRNKGNFPGRFSGRQFSNSRSEMNVSTLELGDSALYLCASSETGDGNTIYFGEGSWLTVV.